This TCR beta chain emerged from a study of identical twins. In its sample, this clonotype was seen a few times. The antigen is undetermined. Trimming cost V 6 bases and J 0 bases, with 11 bases left between them. Germline CDR1 SGHRS, CDR2 YFSETQ. The CDR3 has 14 amino acids. Study outcomes and limitations: Twin pairs' shared out-of-frame alpha sequences were enriched in low generation probability. Cord blood beta clonotypes that were abundant carried fewer insertions, and memory repertoires showed no such trend.

TCRdb passed the 5' RACE reads through MiXCR, listing each CDR3 protein once. The table has approximately 700,000 distinct CDR3 sequences, over 15% seen once. This sample also appeared in a second study, on T cells expressing NK-cell markers. That work states: Cells sorted as CD3+CD56+NKG2C+, CD3+CD56+NKG2C- and CD3+CD56-NKG2C+ T cells supplied the TCR beta repertoires. Among CD8+ T cells from 5 to 7 donors, dominant NKG2C+ clonotypes accounted for roughly 1.0-7.0%.

Specimen: PBMCs. The receptor comes from a woman under 30 in good health. V is TRBV5-1 and J is TRBJ2-3, with unresolved D. The CDR3 nucleotides are TGCGCCAGCACCGAGACCTCAAGCACAGATACGCAGTATTTT. The encoded protein is CASTETSSTDTQYF. Full variable domain (remainder filled in from reference TRBV5-1 and TRBJ2-3): KAGVTQTPRYLIKTRGQQVTLSCSPISGHRSVSWYQQTPGQGLQFLFEYFSETQRNKGNFPGRFSGRQFSNSRSEMNVSTLELGDSALYLCASTETSSTDTQYFGPGTRLTVL.